This T cell receptor (beta chain) was identified during a study of T cell repertoires in cytomegalovirus infection. Study conclusions and caveats: In two of eight donors, the top clonotype was HLA-C-restricted CMV-specific.

This clonotype was seen a few times. Its antigen is unknown. MiXCR was run by TCRdb on the reads, yielding one entry per CDR3 protein. The table includes 150,000 to 200,000 distinct CDR3 sequences, under 20% detected once. V shed 1 base and J shed 4 bases, with 7 bases lying between them. CDR1 and CDR2 (germline): MNHEY, SVGAGI. This CDR3 comprises 14 residues. This chain joins TRBV6-5 and TRBJ2-2; the D gene is possibly TRBD1 (6 bases). The sample comprised CD8+ T cells from PBMCs. This clonotype was sampled from a human donor in good health (CMV status not recorded). Some clones in this sample may be carry-over from other donors' samples. The DNA of the CDR3 is TGTGCCAGCAGTTACTTAGGGGGCACCGGGGAGCTGTTTTTT. Its protein product is CASSYLGGTGELFF.